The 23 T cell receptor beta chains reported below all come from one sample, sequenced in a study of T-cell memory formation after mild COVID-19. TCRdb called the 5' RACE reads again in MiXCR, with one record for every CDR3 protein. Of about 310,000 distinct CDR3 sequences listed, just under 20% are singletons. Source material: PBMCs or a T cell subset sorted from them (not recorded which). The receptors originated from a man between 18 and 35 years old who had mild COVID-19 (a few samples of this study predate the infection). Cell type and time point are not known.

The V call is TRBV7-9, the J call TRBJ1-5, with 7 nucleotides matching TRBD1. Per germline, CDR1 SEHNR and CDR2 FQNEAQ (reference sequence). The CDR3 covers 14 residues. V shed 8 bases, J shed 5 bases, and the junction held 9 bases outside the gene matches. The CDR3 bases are TGTGCCAGCGGCGGGACAGAAGCCTATCAGCCCCAGCATTTT. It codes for CASGGTEAYQPQHF.

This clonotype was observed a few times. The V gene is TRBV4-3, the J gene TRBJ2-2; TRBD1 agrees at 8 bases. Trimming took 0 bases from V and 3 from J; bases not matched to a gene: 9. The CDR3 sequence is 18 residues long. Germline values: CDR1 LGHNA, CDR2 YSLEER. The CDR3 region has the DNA TGCGCCAGCAGCCAAGATCGGGCCGCAGGGGGCCACACCGGGGAGCTGTTTTTT. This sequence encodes CASSQDRAAGGHTGELFF.

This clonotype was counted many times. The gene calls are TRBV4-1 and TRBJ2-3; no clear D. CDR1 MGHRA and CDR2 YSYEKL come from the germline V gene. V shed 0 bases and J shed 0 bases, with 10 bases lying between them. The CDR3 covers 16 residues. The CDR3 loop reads CASSQEGSPSTDTQYF. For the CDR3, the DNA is TGCGCCAGCAGCCAAGAAGGGTCCCCTAGCACAGATACGCAGTATTTT.

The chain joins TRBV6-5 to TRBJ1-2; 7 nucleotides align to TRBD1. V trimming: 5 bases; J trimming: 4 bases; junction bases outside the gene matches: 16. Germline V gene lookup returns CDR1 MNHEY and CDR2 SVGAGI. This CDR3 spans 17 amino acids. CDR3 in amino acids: CASSLQGDRVWAYGYTF. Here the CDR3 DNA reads TGTGCCAGCAGTCTCCAGGGGGATCGGGTATGGGCCTATGGCTACACCTTC.

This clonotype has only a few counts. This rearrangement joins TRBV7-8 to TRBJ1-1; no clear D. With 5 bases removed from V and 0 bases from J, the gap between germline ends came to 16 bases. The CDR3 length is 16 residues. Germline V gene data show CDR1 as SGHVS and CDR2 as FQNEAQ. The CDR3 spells CASSARHGRMNTEAFF. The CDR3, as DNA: TGTGCCAGCAGCGCGCGACACGGAAGAATGAACACTGAAGCTTTCTTT.

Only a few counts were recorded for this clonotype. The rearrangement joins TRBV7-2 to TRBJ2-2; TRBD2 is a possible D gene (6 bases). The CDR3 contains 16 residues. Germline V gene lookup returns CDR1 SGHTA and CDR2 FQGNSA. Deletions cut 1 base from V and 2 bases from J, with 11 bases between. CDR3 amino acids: CASSLVRGFNTGELFF. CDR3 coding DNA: TGTGCCAGCAGCTTAGTGCGGGGATTTAACACCGGGGAGCTGTTTTTT.

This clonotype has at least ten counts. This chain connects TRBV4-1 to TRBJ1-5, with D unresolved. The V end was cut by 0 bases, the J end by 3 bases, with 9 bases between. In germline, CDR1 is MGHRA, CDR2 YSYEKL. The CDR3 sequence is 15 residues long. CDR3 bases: TGCGCCAGCAGCCAAGATGGAAGTTTCAATCAGCCCCAGCATTTT. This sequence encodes CASSQDGSFNQPQHF.

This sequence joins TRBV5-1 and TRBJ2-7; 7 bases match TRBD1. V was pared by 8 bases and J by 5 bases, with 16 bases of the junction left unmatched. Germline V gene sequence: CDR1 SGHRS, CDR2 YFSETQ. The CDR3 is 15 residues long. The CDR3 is CASMHWGQTSDEQYF. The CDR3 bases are TGCGCCAGTATGCACTGGGGACAGACCAGCGACGAGCAGTACTTC.

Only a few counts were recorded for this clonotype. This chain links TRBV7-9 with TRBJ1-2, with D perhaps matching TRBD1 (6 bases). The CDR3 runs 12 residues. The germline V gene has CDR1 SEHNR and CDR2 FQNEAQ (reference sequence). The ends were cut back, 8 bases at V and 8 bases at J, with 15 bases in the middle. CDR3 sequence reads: CASRLGGHGYTF. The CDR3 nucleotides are TGTGCCAGCCGACTAGGGGGTCACGGCTACACCTTC.

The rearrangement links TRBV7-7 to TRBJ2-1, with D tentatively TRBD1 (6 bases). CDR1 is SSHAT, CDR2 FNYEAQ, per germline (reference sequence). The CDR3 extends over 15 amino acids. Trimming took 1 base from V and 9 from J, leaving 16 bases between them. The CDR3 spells CASSLVMGGRGEQFF. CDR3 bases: TGTGCCAGCAGCTTAGTAATGGGCGGCAGGGGTGAGCAGTTCTTC.

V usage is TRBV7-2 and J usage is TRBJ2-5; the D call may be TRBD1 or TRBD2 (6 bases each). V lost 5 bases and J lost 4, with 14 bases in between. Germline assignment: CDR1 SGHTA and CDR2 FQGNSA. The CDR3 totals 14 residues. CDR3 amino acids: CASSQGGSRETQYF. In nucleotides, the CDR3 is TGTGCCAGCAGCCAAGGGGGGTCGAGAGAGACCCAGTACTTC.

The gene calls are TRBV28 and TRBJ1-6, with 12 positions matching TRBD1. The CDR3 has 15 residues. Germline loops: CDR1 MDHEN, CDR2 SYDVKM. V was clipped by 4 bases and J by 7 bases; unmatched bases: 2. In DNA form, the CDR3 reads TGTGCCAGCAGTTCTGGGACAGGGGGCAATTCACCCCTCCACTTT. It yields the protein CASSSGTGGNSPLHF.

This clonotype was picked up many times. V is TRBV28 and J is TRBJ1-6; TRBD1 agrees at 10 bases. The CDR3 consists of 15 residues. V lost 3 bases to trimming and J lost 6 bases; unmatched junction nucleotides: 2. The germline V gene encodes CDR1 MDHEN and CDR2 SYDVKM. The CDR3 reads CASSLGTGVNSPLHF. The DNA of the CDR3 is TGTGCCAGCAGTTTGGGGACAGGGGTTAATTCACCCCTCCACTTT.

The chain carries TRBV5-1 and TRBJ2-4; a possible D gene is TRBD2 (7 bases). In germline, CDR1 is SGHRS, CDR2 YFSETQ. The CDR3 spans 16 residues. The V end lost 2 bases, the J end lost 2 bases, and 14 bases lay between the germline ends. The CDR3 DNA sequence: TGCGCCAGCAGCTTAGAGGGGGGGACTACCAAAAACATTCAGTACTTC. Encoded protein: CASSLEGGTTKNIQYF.

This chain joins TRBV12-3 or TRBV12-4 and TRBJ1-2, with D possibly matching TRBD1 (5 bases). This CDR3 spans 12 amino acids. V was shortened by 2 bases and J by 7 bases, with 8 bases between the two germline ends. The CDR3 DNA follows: TGTGCCAGCAGTTTATCAGGGCTTGGCTACACCTTC. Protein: CASSLSGLGYTF.

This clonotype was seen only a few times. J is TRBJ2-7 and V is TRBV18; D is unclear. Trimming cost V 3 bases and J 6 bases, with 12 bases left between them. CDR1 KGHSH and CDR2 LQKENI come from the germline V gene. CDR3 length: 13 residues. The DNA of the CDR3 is TGTGCCAGCTCACCCCTCCGGGTAGGCGAGCAGTACTTC. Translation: CASSPLRVGEQYF.

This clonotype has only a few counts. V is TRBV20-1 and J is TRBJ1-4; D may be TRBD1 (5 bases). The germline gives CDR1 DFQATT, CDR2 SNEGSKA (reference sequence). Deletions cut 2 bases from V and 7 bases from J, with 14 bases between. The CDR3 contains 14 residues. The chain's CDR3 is CSARPAGRREKLFF. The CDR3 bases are TGCAGTGCTAGACCGGCAGGGAGGCGTGAAAAACTGTTTTTT.

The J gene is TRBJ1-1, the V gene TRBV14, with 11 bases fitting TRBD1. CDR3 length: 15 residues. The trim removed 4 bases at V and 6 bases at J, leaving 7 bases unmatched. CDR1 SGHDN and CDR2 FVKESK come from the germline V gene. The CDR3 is CASSLGTGGLPEAFF. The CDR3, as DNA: TGTGCCAGCAGCCTCGGGACAGGGGGGCTCCCTGAAGCTTTCTTT.

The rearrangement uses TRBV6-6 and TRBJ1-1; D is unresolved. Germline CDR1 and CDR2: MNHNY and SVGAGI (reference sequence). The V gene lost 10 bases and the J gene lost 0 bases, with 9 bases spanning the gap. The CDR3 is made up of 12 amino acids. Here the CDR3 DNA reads TGTGCCACCGGATGGGTGAACACTGAAGCTTTCTTT. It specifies CATGWVNTEAFF.

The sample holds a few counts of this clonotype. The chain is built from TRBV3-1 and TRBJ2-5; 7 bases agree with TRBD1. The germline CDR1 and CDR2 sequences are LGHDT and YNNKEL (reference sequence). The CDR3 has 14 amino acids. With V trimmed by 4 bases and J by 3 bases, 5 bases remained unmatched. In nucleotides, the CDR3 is TGTGCCAGCAGCCCTGGGGGACAGAAAGAGACCCAGTACTTC. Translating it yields CASSPGGQKETQYF.

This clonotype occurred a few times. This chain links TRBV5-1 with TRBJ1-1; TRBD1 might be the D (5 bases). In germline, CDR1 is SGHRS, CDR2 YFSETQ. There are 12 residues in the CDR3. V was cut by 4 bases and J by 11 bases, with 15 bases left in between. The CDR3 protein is CASSLDGTGAFF. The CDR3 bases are TGCGCCAGCAGCCTTGACGGGACTGGGGCTTTCTTT.

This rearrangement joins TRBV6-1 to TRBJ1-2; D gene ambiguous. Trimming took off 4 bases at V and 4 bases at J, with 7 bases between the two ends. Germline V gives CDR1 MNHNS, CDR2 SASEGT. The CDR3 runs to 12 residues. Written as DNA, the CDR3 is TGTGCCAGCAGTGGTAACAGCTATGGCTACACCTTC. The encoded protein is CASSGNSYGYTF.

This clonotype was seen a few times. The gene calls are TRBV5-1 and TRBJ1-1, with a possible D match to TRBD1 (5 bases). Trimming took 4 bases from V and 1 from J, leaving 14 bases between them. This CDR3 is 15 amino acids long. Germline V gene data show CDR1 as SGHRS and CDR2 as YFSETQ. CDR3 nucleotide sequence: TGCGCCAGCAGCACCGGGCGGGGGGGGAACACTGAAGCTTTCTTT. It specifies CASSTGRGGNTEAFF.